The clone carrying this TCR beta chain has only one observation. This sample stems from a study of control samples from healthy donors and cancer patients. Assay: immunoSEQ multiplex PCR; the TCRdb copy retains only in-frame clones and omits some. This table has around 75,000 clones, 85% to 95% appearing once. Germline lookup yields CDR1 SNHLY and CDR2 FYNNEI. Trimming pared 2 bases from V and 4 bases from J, leaving 2 bases between. There are 11 residues in the CDR3. The clonotype was recovered from a woman in her sixties or seventies in good health. Sequencing input: blood. The chain couples TRBV2 to TRBJ1-2; D unclear. The CDR3 sequence: CASSEPYGYTF. The CDR3 DNA reads as TGTGCCAGCAGTGAACCCTATGGCTACACCTTC.